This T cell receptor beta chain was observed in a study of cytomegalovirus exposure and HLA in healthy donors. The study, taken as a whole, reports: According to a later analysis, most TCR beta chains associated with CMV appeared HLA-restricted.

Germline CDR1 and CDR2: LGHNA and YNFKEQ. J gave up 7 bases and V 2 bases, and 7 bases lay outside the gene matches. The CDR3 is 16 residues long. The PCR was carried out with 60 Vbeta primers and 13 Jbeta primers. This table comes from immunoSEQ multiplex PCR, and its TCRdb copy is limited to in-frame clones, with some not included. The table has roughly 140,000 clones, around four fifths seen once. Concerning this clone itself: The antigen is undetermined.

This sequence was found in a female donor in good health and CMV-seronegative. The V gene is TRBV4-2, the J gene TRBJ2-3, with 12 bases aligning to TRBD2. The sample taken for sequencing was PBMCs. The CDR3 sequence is CASSQNLAGGSNTQYF. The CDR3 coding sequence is TGTGCCAGCAGCCAAAATCTAGCGGGGGGGTCTAATACGCAGTATTTT.